These T cell receptor beta chains were read from a single sample in a study of regulatory T cells in long-lasting Graves disease. A single record per CDR3 protein comes from TCRdb applying MiXCR to the multiplex PCR reads. The table records 550,000 to 700,000 distinct CDR3 sequences, roughly 16% of them present only once. This sample was shared with a second study, whose subject was T cells in Graves' hyperthyroidism and ophthalmopathy.

The sample here was peripheral blood mononuclear cells (PBMCs), taken at new diagnosis, from a patient treated with antithyroid drugs. These receptors originate from a man between 18 and 35 years old with Graves disease. The CDR3 runs from the conserved cysteine through the conserved F or W. A D gene is named only where the DNA matches it firmly. A row's size may be missing; if present it is once, few, many or a size class.

cdr3_aa cdr3_nt j_call d_call v_call clone_size
CASSLAPTAVNTGELFF TGTGCCAGCAGCTTAGCGCCGACAGCCGTGAACACCGGGGAGCTGTTTTTT TRBJ2-2 - TRBV7-9 many
CASSLSGQPRSGANVLTF TGTGCCAGCAGCTTGTCGGGACAGCCGCGTTCTGGGGCCAACGTCCTGACTTTC TRBJ2-6 TRBD1 TRBV5-4 -
CASSLGDEISYEQYF TGTGCCAGCAGTTTGGGGGACGAGATTTCCTACGAGCAGTACTTC TRBJ2-7 - TRBV28 many
CASSGPGTASSYEQYF TGTGCCAGCAGCGGACCCGGGACCGCCAGCTCCTACGAGCAGTACTTC TRBJ2-7 - TRBV3-1 few
CASTPNTDTQYF TGTGCCAGCACCCCAAACACAGATACGCAGTATTTT TRBJ2-3 - TRBV2 many
CASSLVLDGSYNEQFF TGTGCCAGCAGCTTAGTGCTAGACGGGAGCTACAATGAGCAGTTCTTC TRBJ2-1 - TRBV11-2 many
CAWTGERGSGYTF TGTGCCTGGACAGGGGAACGTGGTAGTGGCTACACCTTC TRBJ1-2 - TRBV30 -
CSASGGGGRADTQYF TGCAGTGCTAGTGGGGGTGGCGGGAGGGCAGATACGCAGTATTTT TRBJ2-3 TRBD2 TRBV20-1 many
CASSQDRTHEQFF TGTGCCAGCAGCCAAGATAGAACCCATGAGCAGTTCTTC TRBJ2-1 - TRBV3-1 many
CASSGTDRAGTEAFF TGTGCCAGCAGCGGAACAGACAGGGCAGGCACTGAAGCTTTCTTT TRBJ1-1 TRBD1 TRBV9 -
CASTRWKGRGATKNIQYF TGTGCCAGCACCCGTTGGAAAGGCAGGGGCGCCACCAAAAACATTCAGTACTTC TRBJ2-4 - TRBV7-9 many
CASSQAETSGYNEQFF TGTGCCAGCAGCCAGGCCGAGACTAGCGGATACAATGAGCAGTTCTTC TRBJ2-1 TRBD2 TRBV4-2 -
CASSFRTSHDNEQFF TGTGCCAGCAGTTTCCGGACTAGTCATGACAATGAGCAGTTCTTC TRBJ2-1 TRBD2 TRBV12-3/TRBV12-4 many
CTTKGGNYNEQFF TGCACCACCAAGGGGGGAAATTACAATGAGCAGTTCTTC TRBJ2-1 - TRBV29-1 few
CASSQPPKGEQFF TGTGCCAGCAGCCAACCTCCGAAAGGCGAGCAGTTCTTC TRBJ2-1 - TRBV3-1 -
CASSVATSRGGTGELFF TGTGCCAGCAGCGTAGCTACGAGCAGAGGAGGCACCGGGGAGCTGTTTTTT TRBJ2-2 - TRBV9 few
CASSQERLRGAFF TGCGCCAGCAGCCAAGAGCGGCTGCGGGGAGCTTTCTTT TRBJ1-1 - TRBV11-2 few
CASSELAGVSEQYF TGTGCCAGCAGTGAGCTAGCGGGAGTTAGCGAGCAGTACTTC TRBJ2-7 TRBD2 TRBV6-2/TRBV6-3 many
CASSQEKLAGAPTDTQYF TGTGCCAGCAGCCAAGAAAAGCTAGCGGGAGCGCCCACAGATACGCAGTATTTT TRBJ2-3 TRBD2 TRBV3-1 many
CASSSPSQEQFF TGTGCCAGCAGCTCCCCGAGCCAAGAGCAGTTCTTC TRBJ2-1 - TRBV5-4 -
CASSYSWGTGGASYNEQFF TGTGCCAGCAGTTACTCGTGGGGAACAGGGGGGGCCTCCTACAATGAGCAGTTCTTC TRBJ2-1 - TRBV6-2/TRBV6-3 -
CSARGGWEKGYEQYF TGCAGTGCTAGAGGGGGGTGGGAAAAGGGCTACGAGCAGTACTTC TRBJ2-7 - TRBV20-1 many
CSARGSRGSYGYTF TGCAGTGCTAGAGGATCCAGGGGAAGCTATGGCTACACCTTC TRBJ1-2 - TRBV20-1 -
CASKTGPGLAGGRRRETQYF TGTGCCAGCAAAACTGGCCCAGGACTAGCGGGAGGCCGCCGGCGGGAGACCCAGTACTTC TRBJ2-5 TRBD2 TRBV6-1 many
CASGLIPAPYGYTF TGTGCCAGCGGACTGATCCCGGCACCCTATGGCTACACCTTC TRBJ1-2 - TRBV6-1 few
CASSPVEVRVYGYTF TGTGCCAGTAGCCCGGTCGAGGTCAGAGTATATGGCTACACCTTC TRBJ1-2 - TRBV19 -
CASSLGGRAGELFF TGTGCCAGCAGTTTAGGTGGGAGGGCGGGGGAGCTGTTTTTT TRBJ2-2 TRBD2 TRBV27 few
CASRGLNTEAFF TGTGCCAGCCGAGGCCTGAACACTGAAGCTTTCTTT TRBJ1-1 - TRBV27 many
CASSKQGATYEQYF TGTGCCAGCAGCAAACAGGGGGCGACCTACGAGCAGTACTTC TRBJ2-7 TRBD1 TRBV27 -
CASSVEVEGVYGYTF TGTGCCAGCAGCGTAGAAGTGGAGGGGGTGTATGGCTACACCTTC TRBJ1-2 - TRBV9 few
CSASHLAGWGSVDLFEQYF TGCAGTGCTAGTCACCTAGCGGGGTGGGGGTCGGTGGACCTCTTCGAGCAGTACTTC TRBJ2-7 TRBD2 TRBV20-1 -
CATSRDGGLYSNQPQHF TGTGCCACCAGCAGAGATGGGGGGCTGTATAGCAATCAGCCCCAGCATTTT TRBJ1-5 - TRBV15 few
CSARDQRAGNQPQHF TGCAGTGCTAGAGATCAAAGGGCAGGCAATCAGCCCCAGCATTTT TRBJ1-5 - TRBV20-1 -
CASSVDRADEQYF TGTGCCAGCTCAGTCGACAGGGCGGACGAGCAGTACTTC TRBJ2-7 TRBD1 TRBV18 many
CASSPPRGLSYEQYF TGTGCCAGCAGTCCCCCCAGGGGGCTCTCGTACGAGCAGTACTTC TRBJ2-7 TRBD1 TRBV6-1 many
CASSVTGRTDTQYF TGTGCCAGCAGCGTGACAGGGCGCACAGATACGCAGTATTTT TRBJ2-3 TRBD1 TRBV7-3 -
CASRGGLSVHEQFF TGTGCCAGCAGGGGGGGACTTAGCGTACATGAGCAGTTCTTC TRBJ2-1 - TRBV12-3/TRBV12-4 many